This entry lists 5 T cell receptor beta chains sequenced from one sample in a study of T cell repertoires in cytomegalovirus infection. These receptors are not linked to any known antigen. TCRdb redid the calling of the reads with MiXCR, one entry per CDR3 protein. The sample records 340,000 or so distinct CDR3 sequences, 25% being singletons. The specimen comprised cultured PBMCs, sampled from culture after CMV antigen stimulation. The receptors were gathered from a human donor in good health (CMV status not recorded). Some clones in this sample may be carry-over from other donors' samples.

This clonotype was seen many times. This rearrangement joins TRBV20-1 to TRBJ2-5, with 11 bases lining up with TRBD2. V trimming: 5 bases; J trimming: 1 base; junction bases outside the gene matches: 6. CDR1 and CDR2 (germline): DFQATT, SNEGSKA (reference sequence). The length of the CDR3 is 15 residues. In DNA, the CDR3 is TGCAGTGCTCAGCTAACTAGCGGGGGCCAAGAGACCCAGTACTTC. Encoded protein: CSAQLTSGGQETQYF.

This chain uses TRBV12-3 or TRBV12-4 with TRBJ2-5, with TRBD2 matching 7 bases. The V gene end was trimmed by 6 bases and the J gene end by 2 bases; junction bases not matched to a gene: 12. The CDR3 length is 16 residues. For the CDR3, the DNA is TGTGCCAGCAGCCGTAAACTAGCGAGAGGGCAAGAGACCCAGTACTTC. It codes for CASSRKLARGQETQYF.

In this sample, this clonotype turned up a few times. CDR3 region: CASSATPGQGDNGYTF. The CDR3 region has the DNA TGTGCCAGCAGTGCGACCCCGGGACAGGGGGATAATGGCTACACCTTC. V usage is TRBV6-6 and J usage is TRBJ1-2; 11 nucleotides agree with TRBD1. CDR1 MNHNY and CDR2 SVGAGI come from the germline V gene (reference sequence). After removal of 5 bases from V and 6 bases from J, the junction contained 11 bases not matched to a gene. The CDR3 is made up of 16 amino acids.

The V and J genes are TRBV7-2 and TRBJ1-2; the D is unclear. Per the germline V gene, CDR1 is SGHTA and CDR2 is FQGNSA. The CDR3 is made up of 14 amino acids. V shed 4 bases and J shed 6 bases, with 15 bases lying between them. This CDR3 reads CASSYRTRADGYTF. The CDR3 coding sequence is TGTGCCAGCAGCTACCGGACCCGGGCGGATGGCTACACCTTC.

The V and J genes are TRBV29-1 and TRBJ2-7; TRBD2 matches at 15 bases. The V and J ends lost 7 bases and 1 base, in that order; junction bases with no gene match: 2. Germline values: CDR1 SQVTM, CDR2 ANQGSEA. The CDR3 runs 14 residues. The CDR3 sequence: CSGGTSGRSYEQYF. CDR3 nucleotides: TGCAGCGGCGGGACTAGCGGGAGGTCCTACGAGCAGTACTTC.